This T cell receptor beta chain was recovered during a study of CD8 T cells in Susac syndrome. Random hexamers were used to reverse transcribe an amount of roughly 0.5 to 1 ug RNA. TCRdb itself ran the immunoSEQ multiplex PCR reads through MiXCR, one entry per CDR3 protein. The table includes approximately 150,000 distinct CDR3 sequences, 65% to 90% detected once. V lost 6 bases, J lost 2 bases, and 14 bases stayed unmatched. Germline assignment: CDR1 SQVTM and CDR2 ANQGSEA. The CDR3 length is 16 residues. The TCR was taken from a human donor with multiple sclerosis. Sequencing was done on a sample of CD8+ T cells from PBMCs. V usage is TRBV29-1 and J usage is TRBJ1-1, with 8 positions matching TRBD1. CDR3 DNA: TGCAGCGTCATTCTTCTTACGACAGGGGCTAACACTGAAGCTTTCTTT. This encodes CSVILLTTGANTEAFF.